This record looks at one T cell receptor (beta chain) sequence and its context. TCRdb itself ran the PCR reads through MiXCR, one entry per CDR3 protein. The sample lists about 320,000 distinct CDR3 sequences; about a fifth were seen once. The sample comes from a study of molecular identifiers for immune sequencing clone quantification. The ends were cut back, 5 bases at V and 4 bases at J, with 17 bases in the middle. This CDR3 region has 16 residues. CDR1 is LGHNT and CDR2 is FRNRAP in the germline V gene. This chain joins TRBV12-5 and TRBJ2-2, with D uncertain. This TCR was recovered from a human donor in good health. Some libraries in this study had Jurkat cell RNA spiked in. Sequencing was carried out using naive CD8+ T cells from blood, with Jurkat cell RNA spiked in. The subset is: FACS-sorted CD8+CD4-CCR7+CD45RA+ naive T cells. The DNA of the CDR3 is TGTGCTAGTGGTCCCACCAGTAGAGGCGTCACCGGGGAGCTGTTTTTT. Translation gives CASGPTSRGVTGELFF.